The present TCR beta chain was sequenced within a study of metastatic and nonmetastatic thyroid tumors. Among the patients, none had received any treatment before thyroid surgery. TCRdb reanalyzed the PCR reads via MiXCR. Of about 26,000 clones in the sample, roughly 25% were seen once. V dropped 3 bases and J dropped 2 bases, with 7 bases sitting between them. This CDR3 is 13 amino acids long. Germline lookup yields CDR1 SNHLY and CDR2 FYNNEI. Sequencing input: blood. The rearrangement joins TRBV2 to TRBJ2-5, with D uncertain. The sequence was collected from a female donor with papillary thyroid cancer or a benign thyroid nodule (not recorded which). Some clones in this sample may be carry-over from other donors' samples. In nucleotides, the CDR3 is TGTGCCAGCAGTGAGGGGATACAAGAGACCCAGTACTTC. Its translation: CASSEGIQETQYF.